This TCR beta chain was found in a study of CD8+ T cells in alopecia areata. Study-wide context: Patients in the treated group were given tofacitinib by mouth, 5 to 10 mg twice a day.

This clone turned up a few times. No antigen is known for it. Study conclusions and caveats: The study also sequences resident alphabeta T cells of normal skin in scalp samples.

CDR3 length: 17 amino acids. Unmatched junction bases numbered 6, after V lost 4 bases and J lost 0 bases. Germline V gives CDR1 SGDLS, CDR2 YYNGEE. As for treatment: oral pan-JAK inhibitor, 5-10 mg twice daily. Individuals with alopecia areata gave both lesional scalp punch biopsies and peripheral blood for collection. Reverse transcription of extracted RNA yielded cDNA, which provided the sequencing template. Repertoires were generated with immunoSEQ multiplex PCR, while TCRdb's copy carries only in-frame clones and drops some. The data show 5,600 or so clones, about 71% seen once. The J gene is TRBJ2-6, the V gene TRBV9, with 8 positions matching TRBD1. The sequence was collected from a human donor with alopecia areata. The sequencing here drew on skin, taken at week 24, from a patient treated with tofacitinib. CDR3 protein: CASSSRTGISGANVLTF. CDR3 nucleotide sequence: TGTGCCAGCAGCTCGCGGACAGGGATCTCTGGGGCCAACGTCCTGACTTTC.